This T cell receptor beta chain originates from a study of shared clonotypes between healthy human individuals. Turning to the study itself: For every donor, three CD4 naive, three CD4 memory, two CD8 naive and one CD8 memory plates were used. Findings of the study overall: Blood was the only sampled material, and tissue repertoires likely differ.

Original handling: From ImmunoSEQ came sequences covering only the junction and carrying no quality scores, so filtering differed. Libraries were prepared by immunoSEQ multiplex PCR; TCRdb keeps only in-frame clonotypes and omits some of them. V, J and clone size reflect that table, while D and trimming were determined from the DNA. The data contain around 370,000 clones, 90% to 98% of them singletons. In regard to this clone: Antigen: not known.

The CDR3 is made up of 14 amino acids. Germline CDR1 reads MNHEY; CDR2 reads SVGAGI. V dropped 4 bases and J dropped 3; count of bases not matched to a gene: 2. Sequenced sample: memory CD8+ T cells sorted from blood. Subset indicated: CD45RO+ cells pooled with CCR7-negative TemRA cells. The TCR sequence derives from a young man in good health. The V and J genes are TRBV6-5 and TRBJ2-7; 11 bases line up with TRBD2. The CDR3 region is CASSFLAGGYEQYF. The CDR3 DNA reads as TGTGCCAGCAGTTTCCTAGCGGGAGGCTACGAGCAGTACTTC.